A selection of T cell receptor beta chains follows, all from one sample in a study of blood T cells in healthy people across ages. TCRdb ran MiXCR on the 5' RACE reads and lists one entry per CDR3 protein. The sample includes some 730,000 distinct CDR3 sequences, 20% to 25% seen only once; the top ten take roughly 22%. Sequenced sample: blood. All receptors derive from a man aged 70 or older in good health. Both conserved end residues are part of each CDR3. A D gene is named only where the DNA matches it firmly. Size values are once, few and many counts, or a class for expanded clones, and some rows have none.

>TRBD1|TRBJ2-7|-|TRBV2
CATRTGAYEQYF
TGTGCCACCAGGACAGGAGCTTACGAGCAGTACTTC
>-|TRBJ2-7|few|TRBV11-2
CASSLDGGRTFTYEQYF
TGTGCCAGCAGCTTAGATGGGGGAAGGACGTTTACCTACGAGCAGTACTTC
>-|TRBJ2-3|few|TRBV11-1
CASSLRPGATDTQYF
TGTGCCAGCAGCCTCAGACCGGGGGCCACAGATACGCAGTATTTT
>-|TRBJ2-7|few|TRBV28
CASRQKGYEQYF
TGTGCCAGCAGGCAAAAGGGGTACGAGCAGTATTTC
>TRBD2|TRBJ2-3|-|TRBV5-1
CASSLMTSGLDTQYF
TGCGCCAGCAGCTTGATGACTAGCGGGTTAGATACGCAGTATTTT
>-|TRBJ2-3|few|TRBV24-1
CATSDLYGDADTQYF
TGTGCCACCAGTGATTTGTACGGGGACGCAGATACGCAGTATTTT
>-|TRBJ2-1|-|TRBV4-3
CASSQVEGNEQFF
TGCGCCAGCAGCCAAGTAGAAGGCAATGAGCAGTTCTTC
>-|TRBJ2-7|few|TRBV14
CASSQVKSEQYF
TGTGCCAGCAGCCAAGTCAAGAGCGAGCAGTACTTC
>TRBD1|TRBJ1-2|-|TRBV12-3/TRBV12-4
CASSTGGFYGYTF
TGTGCCAGCAGTACAGGGGGCTTCTATGGCTACACCTTC
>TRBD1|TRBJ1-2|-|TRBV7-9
CASSFLGQEDYYGYTF
TGTGCCAGCAGCTTCCTGGGACAGGAGGATTACTATGGCTACACCTTC
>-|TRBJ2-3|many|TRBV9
CASSVGNGPSTDTQYF
TGTGCCAGCAGCGTAGGTAACGGCCCAAGCACAGATACGCAGTATTTT
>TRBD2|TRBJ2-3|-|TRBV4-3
CASSQETTSGTDTQYF
TGCGCCAGCAGCCAAGAAACCACTAGCGGCACAGATACGCAGTATTTT
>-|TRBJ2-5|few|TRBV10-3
CTISESPGTETQYF
TGTACCATCAGTGAGTCACCAGGGACGGAGACCCAGTACTTC
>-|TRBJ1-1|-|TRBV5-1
CASSLAWGNTEAFF
TGCGCCAGCAGCTTGGCCTGGGGGAACACTGAAGCTTTCTTT
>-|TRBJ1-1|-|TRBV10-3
CAVGTHTEAFF
TGTGCCGTCGGGACACACACTGAAGCTTTCTTT
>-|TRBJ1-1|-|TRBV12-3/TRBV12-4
CASSLGAGASEAFF
TGTGCCAGCAGTCTCGGGGCGGGGGCGTCTGAAGCTTTCTTT
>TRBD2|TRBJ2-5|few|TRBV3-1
CASSRTSGYQETQYF
TGTGCCAGCAGCCGGACTAGCGGGTACCAAGAGACCCAGTACTTC
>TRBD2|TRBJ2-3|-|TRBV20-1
CSATPQGPGLAPDTQYF
TGCAGTGCTACACCCCAGGGACCGGGACTAGCCCCGGATACGCAGTATTTT
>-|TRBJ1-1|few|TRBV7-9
CASSLVNSWGRRTEAFF
TGTGCCAGCAGCTTAGTAAATTCATGGGGGCGACGGACTGAAGCTTTCTTT
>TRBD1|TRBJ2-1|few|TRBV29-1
CSVEGQGAREQFF
TGCAGCGTTGAAGGCCAGGGGGCGCGTGAGCAGTTCTTC
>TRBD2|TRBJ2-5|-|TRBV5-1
CASSLSGRDRETQYF
TGCGCCAGCAGCTTAAGCGGGAGAGATCGAGAGACCCAGTACTTC
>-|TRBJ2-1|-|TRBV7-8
CASSLELLPNNEQFF
TGTGCCAGCAGCTTAGAACTACTACCAAACAATGAGCAGTTCTTC
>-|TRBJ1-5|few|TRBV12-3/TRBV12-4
CASSPGDIYSNQPQHF
TGTGCCAGCAGTCCTGGGGACATTTACAGCAATCAGCCCCAGCATTTT
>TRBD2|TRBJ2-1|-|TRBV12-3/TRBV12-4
CALGMSGASSGLSSYNEQFF
TGTGCCCTCGGAATGTCCGGGGCGTCTAGCGGGTTAAGCTCCTACAATGAGCAGTTCTTC
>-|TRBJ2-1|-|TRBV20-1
CSAIPAGTSYNEQFF
TGCAGTGCTATACCCGCGGGAACCTCCTACAATGAGCAGTTCTTC
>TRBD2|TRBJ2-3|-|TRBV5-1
CASSQGTSGSGDTQYF
TGCGCCAGCAGCCAGGGGACTAGCGGGAGTGGGGATACGCAGTATTTT
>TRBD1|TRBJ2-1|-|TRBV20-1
CSAQTGAYNEQFF
TGCAGTGCCCAAACAGGGGCCTACAATGAGCAGTTCTTC
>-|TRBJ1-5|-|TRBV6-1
CASRGVNQPQHF
TGTGCCAGCAGGGGGGTTAATCAGCCCCAGCATTTT
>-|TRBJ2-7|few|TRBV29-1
CSVDSGSYEQYF
TGCAGCGTTGACAGCGGAAGTTACGAGCAGTACTTC
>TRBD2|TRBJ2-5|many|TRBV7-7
CASSPSASGGTQYF
TGTGCCAGCAGTCCATCGGCTAGCGGCGGGACCCAGTACTTC
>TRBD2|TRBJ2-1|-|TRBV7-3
CASSPGLARFKQFF
TGTGCCAGCAGCCCGGGACTAGCGCGGTTCAAGCAGTTCTTC
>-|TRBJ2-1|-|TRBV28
CASSLGAGSNEQFF
TGTGCCAGCAGTTTAGGGGCTGGGAGCAATGAGCAGTTCTTC
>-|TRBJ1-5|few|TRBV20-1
CSAGLGRDQPQHF
TGCAGTGCTGGATTGGGCAGGGACCAGCCCCAGCATTTT
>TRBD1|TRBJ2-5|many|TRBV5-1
CASRPTGSQETQYF
TGCGCCAGCAGACCGACAGGGTCTCAAGAGACCCAGTACTTC
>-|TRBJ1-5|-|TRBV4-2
CASSQDATVGQPQHF
TGTGCCAGCAGCCAAGACGCGACAGTGGGTCAGCCCCAGCATTTT
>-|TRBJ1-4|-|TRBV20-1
CSAPGAGGEKLFF
TGCAGTGCCCCAGGGGCGGGAGGCGAAAAACTGTTTTTT
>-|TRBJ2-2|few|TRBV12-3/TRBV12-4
CASSSRNRVAGELFF
TGTGCCAGCAGTTCCAGAAACAGGGTTGCCGGGGAGCTGTTTTTT
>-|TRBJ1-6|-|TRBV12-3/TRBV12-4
CASSLWVSPLHF
TGTGCCAGCAGTTTATGGGTTTCACCCCTCCACTTT
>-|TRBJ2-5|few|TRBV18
CASSPGGGFGETQYF
TGTGCCAGCTCACCAGGAGGCGGGTTTGGAGAGACCCAGTACTTC
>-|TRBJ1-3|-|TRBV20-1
CSVADGGNTIYF
TGCAGTGTTGCGGACGGGGGGAACACCATATATTTT
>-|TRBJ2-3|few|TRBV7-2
CASSLSGVGDTQYF
TGTGCCAGCAGCTTATCGGGAGTCGGAGATACGCAGTATTTT
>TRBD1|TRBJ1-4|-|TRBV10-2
CASSDRGGNEKLFF
TGCGCCAGCAGTGACAGGGGGGGAAATGAAAAACTGTTTTTT
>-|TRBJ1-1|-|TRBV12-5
CASGLGTSLTVEAFF
TGTGCTAGTGGTTTGGGAACGAGTTTGACAGTTGAAGCTTTCTTT
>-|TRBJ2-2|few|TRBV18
CASSPRQSGTNTGELFF
TGTGCCAGCTCACCACGGCAGTCAGGAACGAACACCGGGGAGCTGTTTTTT
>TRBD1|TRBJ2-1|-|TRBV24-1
CATSGPGQFYNEQFF
TGTGCCACCAGTGGACCGGGACAGTTCTACAATGAGCAGTTCTTC
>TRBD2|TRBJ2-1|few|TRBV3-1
CASSQAGGRADEQFF
TGTGCCAGCAGCCAAGCTGGCGGGAGGGCCGATGAGCAGTTCTTC
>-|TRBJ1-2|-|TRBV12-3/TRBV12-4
CASSPGLPLAYTF
TGTGCCAGCAGTCCGGGCCTCCCTTTAGCCTACACCTTC
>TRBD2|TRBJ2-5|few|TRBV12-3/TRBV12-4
CASSGLAGSQETQYF
TGTGCCAGCAGTGGTCTAGCGGGATCCCAAGAGACCCAGTACTTC
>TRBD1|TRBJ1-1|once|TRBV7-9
CASRRTGALNTEAFF
TGTGCCAGCAGACGGACAGGGGCATTGAACACTGAAGCTTTCTTT
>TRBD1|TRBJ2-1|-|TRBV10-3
CAISEYRGSDEQFF
TGTGCCATCAGTGAGTACAGGGGGTCGGATGAGCAGTTCTTC
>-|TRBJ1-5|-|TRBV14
CASSEGRYQPQHF
TGTGCCAGCAGCGAGGGCCGGTATCAGCCCCAGCATTTT
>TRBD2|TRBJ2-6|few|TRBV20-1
CSARSLADNSGANVLTF
TGCAGTGCTAGATCCCTAGCGGACAACTCTGGGGCCAACGTCCTGACTTTC
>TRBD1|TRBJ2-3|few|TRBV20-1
CSAVNRGHTDTQYF
TGCAGTGCAGTTAACAGGGGACACACAGATACGCAGTATTTT
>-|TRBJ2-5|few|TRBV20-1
CSARDLGGITQETQYF
TGCAGTGCTAGAGATCTAGGCGGGATCACCCAAGAGACCCAGTACTTC